What follows are 6 T cell receptor beta chains derived from one specimen sequenced in a study of beta chain features in type 1 diabetes. cDNA synthesis used the whole RNA isolate, giving expressed TCRB sequences. Assay used: immunoSEQ multiplex PCR; TCRdb lists only in-frame clones, some missing. The table lists about 150,000 clones, approximately 52% of them singletons, with 0.35% to 0.45% in the top ten. The sample was Tregs from blood. Source of these receptors: a man younger than 30 in good health.

The chain combines TRBV19 with TRBJ2-7; D unresolved. Germline CDR1 and CDR2: LNHDA and SQIVND (reference sequence). V was trimmed by 5 bases and J by 0 bases, leaving 11 bases between them. This CDR3 region has 14 residues. CDR3 in amino acids: CASSSQVHSYEQYF. DNA for the CDR3: TGTGCCAGTAGTTCCCAGGTTCACTCCTACGAGCAGTACTTC.

In this sample, this clone turned up a few times. At the DNA level, this CDR3 is encoded by other sequences in the same sample as well. V usage is TRBV6-1 and J usage is TRBJ2-3; TRBD2 agrees at 8 bases. Per the germline V gene, CDR1 is MNHNS and CDR2 is SASEGT. This CDR3 contains 14 residues. V was pared by 2 bases and J by 3 bases, with 1 base of the junction left unmatched. CDR3 coding DNA: TGTGCCAGCAGTGAAACGGGGGGGACAGATACGCAGTATTTT. Its protein is CASSETGGTDTQYF.

This clone has only a few counts. The V and J genes are TRBV30 and TRBJ2-5; 7 nucleotides agree with TRBD1. J was trimmed by 5 bases and V by 0 bases; bases with no gene match: 3. Per germline, CDR1 GTSNPN and CDR2 SVGIG (reference sequence). The CDR3 contains 13 residues. The CDR3 nucleotides are TGTGCCTGGAGTGTAGGCAGGGGGGAGACCCAGTACTTC. It yields the protein CAWSVGRGETQYF.

V gene TRBV14 combines with J gene TRBJ2-5, with 8 positions matching TRBD1. The CDR3 totals 15 residues. After removal of 3 bases from V and 2 bases from J, the junction contained 5 bases not matched to a gene. In germline, CDR1 is SGHDN, CDR2 FVKESK. The chain's CDR3 is CASSQRDRRQETQYF. In DNA form, the CDR3 reads TGTGCCAGCAGCCAGCGGGACAGGAGACAAGAGACCCAGTACTTC.

This clone was seen a few times. The chain recombines TRBV9 with TRBJ2-1; 13 bases align to TRBD2. CDR3 length: 19 residues. The germline V gene has CDR1 SGDLS and CDR2 YYNGEE. V dropped 4 bases and J dropped 0; count of bases not matched to a gene: 10. CDR3 bases: TGTGCCAGCAGCCCCAGACTAGCGGGGGGTCTGCGCTCCTACAATGAGCAGTTCTTC. Translation gives CASSPRLAGGLRSYNEQFF.

This chain uses TRBV30 with TRBJ2-1; 8 bases match TRBD2. This CDR3 region has 11 residues. Germline V gene data show CDR1 as GTSNPN and CDR2 as SVGIG (reference sequence). V trimming: 5 bases; J trimming: 15 bases; junction bases outside the gene matches: 9. CDR3 loop: CAWDNTGGPFF. CDR3 DNA: TGTGCCTGGGATAACACGGGGGGGCCGTTCTTC.